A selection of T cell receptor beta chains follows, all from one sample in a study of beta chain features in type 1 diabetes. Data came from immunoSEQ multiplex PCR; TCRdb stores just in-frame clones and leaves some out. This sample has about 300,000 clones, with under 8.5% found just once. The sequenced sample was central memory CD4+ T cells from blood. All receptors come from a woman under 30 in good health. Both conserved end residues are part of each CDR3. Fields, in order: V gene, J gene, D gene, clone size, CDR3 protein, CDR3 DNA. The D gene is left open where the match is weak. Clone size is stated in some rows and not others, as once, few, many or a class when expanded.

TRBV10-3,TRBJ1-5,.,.,CAISDHEVGPQHF,TGTGCCATCAGTGATCACGAAGTCGGGCCCCAGCATTTT
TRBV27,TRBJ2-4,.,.,CASSDSAKNIQYF,TGTGCCAGCAGCGATTCAGCCAAAAACATTCAGTACTTC
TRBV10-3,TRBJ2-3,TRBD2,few,CAIGAGGDITDTQYF,TGTGCCATCGGGGCGGGGGGCGATATAACAGATACGCAGTATTTT
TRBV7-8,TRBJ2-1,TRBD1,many,CASSFRQGAEQFF,TGTGCCAGCAGCTTCCGACAGGGTGCTGAGCAGTTCTTC
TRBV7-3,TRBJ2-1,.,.,CASRGTDTYNEQFF,TGTGCCAGCAGGGGGACGGATACCTACAATGAGCAGTTCTTC
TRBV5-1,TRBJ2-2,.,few,CASSSESTGELFF,TGCGCCAGCAGCTCGGAATCCACCGGGGAGCTGTTTTTT
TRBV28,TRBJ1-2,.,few,CASSLGYYGYTF,TGTGCCAGCAGTTTAGGGTACTATGGCTACACCTTC
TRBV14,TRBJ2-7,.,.,CASSQLGVSYEQYF,TGTGCCAGCAGCCAGCTTGGAGTTTCCTACGAGCAGTACTTC
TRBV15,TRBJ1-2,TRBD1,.,CATRSRQGARGYTF,TGTGCCACCAGGTCGAGACAGGGGGCTCGTGGCTACACCTTC
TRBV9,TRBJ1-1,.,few,CASSVDLGGSTEAFF,TGTGCCAGCAGCGTGGACCTTGGGGGTAGCACTGAAGCTTTCTTT
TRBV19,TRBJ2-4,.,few,CASTPRETKNIQYF,TGTGCCAGTACACCCAGGGAGACCAAAAACATTCAGTACTTC
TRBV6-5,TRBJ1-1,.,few,CASSYQGEGTEAFF,TGTGCCAGCAGTTATCAGGGAGAGGGCACTGAAGCTTTCTTT
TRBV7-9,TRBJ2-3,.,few,CASSLGRLERLVTDTQYF,TGTGCCAGCAGCTTAGGGCGACTAGAGCGGCTGGTGACAGATACGCAGTATTTT
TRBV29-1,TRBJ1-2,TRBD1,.,CSARTGNGYTF,TGCAGCGCAAGGACAGGGAACGGCTACACCTTC
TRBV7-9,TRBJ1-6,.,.,CASSLSVQGSPLHF,TGTGCCAGCAGCTTATCGGTCCAGGGTTCACCCCTCCACTTT